The 21 T cell receptor beta chains below were found in one sample sequenced in a study of control samples from healthy donors and cancer patients. Sequencing used immunoSEQ multiplex PCR; TCRdb keeps in-frame clones, though not all of them. The data hold tens of thousands of clones, with 65% to 85% observed a single time. Sequenced: PBMCs. These receptors all come from a man in his 70s with lung cancer.

This sequence joins TRBV27 and TRBJ2-7, with D perhaps being TRBD1 or TRBD2 (7 bases each). CDR1 MNHEY and CDR2 SMNVEV come from the germline V gene (reference sequence). V was shortened by 5 bases and J by 3 bases, with 20 bases between the two germline ends. The CDR3 is made up of 16 amino acids. The CDR3 here is CASSPRSRGDYYEQYF. The CDR3 coding sequence is TGTGCCAGCAGTCCCCGGTCCAGGGGGGACTACTACGAGCAGTACTTC.

The V and J genes are TRBV3-1 (or the pseudogene TRBV3-2) and TRBJ1-2, with D maybe TRBD1 (5 bases). The CDR3 length is 15 residues. V was cut by 4 bases and J by 3 bases, with 15 bases left in between. Germline V CDR1 and CDR2: LGHDT, YNNKEL (reference sequence). CDR3 sequence: CASSLSGAAHYGYTF. The CDR3 DNA sequence: TGTGCCAGCAGCCTTTCCGGGGCAGCGCACTATGGCTACACCTTC.

The J gene is TRBJ1-1, the V gene TRBV14; D is perhaps TRBD1 (5 bases). The CDR3 spans 15 residues. V dropped 1 base and J dropped 1 base, with 10 bases sitting between them. CDR1 is SGHDN and CDR2 is FVKESK in the germline V gene. The CDR3 loop is CASSQARQRNTEAFF. CDR3 DNA sequence: TGTGCCAGCAGCCAAGCCCGACAGAGGAACACTGAAGCTTTCTTT.

The chain recombines TRBV27 with TRBJ2-3; a weak D match, TRBD2 (5 bases). CDR3 length equals 15 residues. Germline CDR1 and CDR2: MNHEY and SMNVEV (reference sequence). The V and J ends lost 6 bases and 0 bases respectively, with 13 bases between them. In nucleotides, the CDR3 is TGTGCCAGCAGGAGCCGGGGAGTTAGCACAGATACGCAGTATTTT. This translates into CASRSRGVSTDTQYF.

This rearrangement joins TRBV5-6 to TRBJ2-7, with D possibly being TRBD2 (6 bases). With 4 bases removed from V and 3 bases from J, the gap between germline ends came to 11 bases. CDR1 is SGHDT and CDR2 is YYEEEE in the germline V gene. The CDR3 extends over 13 amino acids. This chain's CDR3 is CASSPGLNYEQYF. The CDR3, as DNA: TGTGCCAGCAGCCCGGGACTGAACTACGAGCAGTACTTC.

The chain is built from TRBV4-2 and TRBJ1-2; D unclear. Germline CDR1 LGHNA, CDR2 YNFKEQ. This CDR3 has 13 amino acids. Trimming took off 2 bases at V and 6 bases at J, with 10 bases between the two ends. CDR3 sequence: CASSQQVPHGYTF. The CDR3 DNA reads as TGTGCCAGCAGCCAACAAGTCCCCCATGGCTACACCTTC.

The chain is built from TRBV30 and TRBJ2-5, with 7 bases matching TRBD1. The germline V gene encodes CDR1 GTSNPN and CDR2 SVGIG (reference sequence). V was pared by 3 bases and J by 7 bases, with 14 bases of the junction left unmatched. CDR3 size: 15 residues. This CDR3 is CAWSARQGGSRTQYF. The CDR3, as DNA: TGTGCCTGGAGCGCCCGACAGGGTGGGTCTAGGACCCAGTACTTC.

The chain carries TRBV6-5 and TRBJ2-7, with 10 bases aligning to TRBD2. CDR1 and CDR2 from the germline V gene are MNHEY and SVGAGI. CDR3 size: 14 residues. V shed 8 bases, J shed 0 bases, and the junction held 4 bases outside the gene matches. The DNA of the CDR3 is TGTGCCAGCCGACTAGCGGGCTTCTCCTACGAGCAGTACTTC. It is translated as CASRLAGFSYEQYF.

This clone is classed as hyperexpanded. This sequence joins TRBV10-2 and TRBJ1-2; maybe TRBD1 (5 bases). V was shortened by 0 bases and J by 6 bases, with 11 bases between the two germline ends. This CDR3 comprises 14 residues. CDR1 and CDR2 from the germline V gene are WSHSY and SAAADI. CDR3 sequence reads: CASSESTDIDGYTF. The CDR3 DNA is TGCGCCAGCAGTGAGTCGACAGACATAGATGGCTACACCTTC.

The genes are TRBV28 and TRBJ1-2; D is possibly TRBD1 (5 bases). CDR1 is MDHEN, CDR2 SYDVKM, per germline. The ends were cut back, 5 bases at V and 2 bases at J, with 15 bases in the middle. The CDR3 sequence is 15 residues long. CDR3 residues: CASSLPGLTNYGYTF. CDR3 DNA: TGTGCCAGCAGTCTACCGGGACTGACCAACTATGGCTACACCTTC.

V gene TRBV7-2 combines with J gene TRBJ2-3; D unclear. The CDR3 has 15 residues. Germline V gene sequence: CDR1 SGHTA, CDR2 FQGNSA. V lost 2 bases, J lost 3 bases, and 12 bases lay in between. As DNA, the CDR3 is TGTGCCAGCAGCTTATTGGCTGGCCAAACAGATACGCAGTATTTT. It is translated as CASSLLAGQTDTQYF.

The chain joins TRBV27 to TRBJ2-4; 10 positions match TRBD2. This CDR3 contains 15 residues. J gave up 7 bases and V 4 bases, and 7 bases lay outside the gene matches. Per germline, CDR1 MNHEY and CDR2 SMNVEV (reference sequence). CDR3 amino acids: CASSWTAGGRNIQYF. The CDR3 bases are TGTGCCAGCAGTTGGACAGCGGGGGGGCGGAACATTCAGTACTTC.

The CDR3 DNA follows: TGCGCCAGCAGCTTGGGACTACCCCAAGAGACCCAGTACTTC. Protein sequence: CASSLGLPQETQYF. The V gene is TRBV5-1, the J gene TRBJ2-5; D might be TRBD2 (5 bases). There are 14 residues in the CDR3. V was cut by 0 bases and J by 1 base, with 7 bases left in between. CDR1 and CDR2 from the germline V gene are SGHRS and YFSETQ.

The rearrangement uses TRBV19 and TRBJ2-1; D is ambiguous. Germline V gene sequence: CDR1 LNHDA, CDR2 SQIVND (reference sequence). The CDR3 spans 15 residues. V gave up 5 bases and J gave up 0 bases, with 11 bases separating them. CDR3 in amino acids: CASSLAWSSYNEQFF. DNA of the CDR3: TGTGCCAGTAGTCTTGCGTGGAGCTCCTACAATGAGCAGTTCTTC.

V gene TRBV2 combines with J gene TRBJ2-5; D is unresolved. This CDR3 spans 12 amino acids. Trimming took off 7 bases at V and 5 bases at J, with 11 bases between the two ends. Germline CDR1 reads SNHLY; CDR2 reads FYNNEI. The CDR3 nucleotides read TGTGCCAGCAAAAGGGCCCAGGAGACCCAGTACTTC. Amino acids: CASKRAQETQYF.

The genes are TRBV6-5 and TRBJ1-2, with TRBD1 matching over 8 bases. This CDR3 is 14 amino acids long. CDR1 MNHEY and CDR2 SVGAGI come from the germline V gene. The junction had 1 base not matched to a gene; V was cut back by 0 bases and J by 4 bases. CDR3 amino acids: CASSYSGQAYGYTF. The CDR3 nucleotides are TGTGCCAGCAGTTACTCGGGACAGGCCTATGGCTACACCTTC.

V usage is TRBV19 and J usage is TRBJ1-1; 7 nucleotides agree with TRBD1. CDR3 length equals 15 residues. The germline gives CDR1 LNHDA, CDR2 SQIVND (reference sequence). Germline trimming cut 1 base from V and 3 bases from J; bases unmatched to any gene: 5. The CDR3 region is CASSIATGPDTEAFF. Written as DNA, the CDR3 is TGTGCCAGTAGTATAGCGACAGGGCCGGACACTGAAGCTTTCTTT.

This chain uses TRBV19 with TRBJ2-2; 13 bases map to TRBD2. The CDR3 runs to 16 residues. Per the germline V gene, CDR1 is LNHDA and CDR2 is SQIVND (reference sequence). Trimming at V came to 5 bases and at J to 7 bases, leaving 7 bases not matched to a gene. CDR3: CASSFTSGGAHGELFF. CDR3 DNA: TGTGCCAGTAGTTTTACTAGCGGGGGGGCTCACGGGGAGCTGTTTTTT.

V and J are TRBV27 and TRBJ2-3; 13 bases are shared with TRBD2. The CDR3 runs to 17 residues. V was clipped by 2 bases and J by 5 bases; unmatched bases: 7. Germline values: CDR1 MNHEY, CDR2 SMNVEV (reference sequence). This chain's CDR3 is CASSLRTSGGRVDTQYF. The CDR3 DNA sequence: TGTGCCAGCAGTTTAAGGACTAGCGGGGGCCGGGTAGATACGCAGTATTTT.

The rearrangement uses TRBV25-1 and TRBJ2-7; possibly TRBD2 for D (5 bases). CDR3 length: 14 amino acids. Trimming shortened V by 3 bases and J by 4 bases, and 13 bases separated the two germline ends. In germline, CDR1 is MGHDK, CDR2 SYGVNS. The CDR3 nucleotides read TGTGCCAGCAGTGATCCACCGGGGTCTTACGAGCAGTACTTC. It yields the protein CASSDPPGSYEQYF.

The J gene is TRBJ2-3, the V gene TRBV29-1; either TRBD1 or TRBD2 may supply D (5 bases each). The V gene's germline CDR1 is SQVTM and CDR2 ANQGSEA. This CDR3 is built from 12 residues. Between the trimmed V and J ends, which lost 4 bases and 6 bases, there was a span of 11 bases. This CDR3 reads CSVVVGADTQYF. DNA of the CDR3: TGCAGCGTTGTGGTCGGGGCGGATACGCAGTATTTT.